This T cell receptor (beta chain) was captured by sequencing in a study of blood T cells in healthy people across ages. About the research overall: Capture by template switching was about one barcoded beta molecule per two T cells.

V was clipped by 0 bases and J by 2 bases, with 19 bases between them. This CDR3 region has 18 residues. Germline V gene data show CDR1 as LGHNT and CDR2 as FRNRAP. Next came a second PCR, run for roughly 6 to 11 cycles, which used a sample-barcoded 5' primer along with a J-beta primer mix. TCRdb independently ran MiXCR on the 5' RACE reads; one entry per CDR3 protein. The sample holds about 930,000 distinct CDR3 sequences, about 28% seen once. The same data also contributed to another study, on T cells of mothers and their children.

V usage is TRBV12-5 and J usage is TRBJ1-1; a weak D match, TRBD1 (5 bases). This TCR was recovered from a woman aged 40 to 49 in good health. The source material was blood. The CDR3 protein is CASGLVLSGGGENTEAFF. DNA of the CDR3: TGTGCTAGTGGTTTGGTACTCTCCGGCGGGGGGGAAAACACTGAAGCTTTCTTT.